The source of this TCR beta chain is a study of identical twins. Findings and limits, study-wide: Within beta out-of-frame sequences, the excess sharing observed between twins was weaker. The study found excess low generation probability among twin-shared out-of-frame alpha sequences.

After template switching added a universal primer site, the resulting cDNA carried unique molecular identifiers. Via MiXCR, TCRdb re-called the 5' RACE reads, giving one row per CDR3 protein. The sample includes 450,000 to 650,000 distinct CDR3 sequences, 9.6% seen only once; the top ten take roughly 3.2%. Germline CDR1 is MGHRA and CDR2 is YSYEKL. The V gene lost 0 bases and the J gene lost 8 bases, with 16 bases spanning the gap. The CDR3 is 15 residues long. No donor was unhealthy or non-Caucasian. The sample holds many counts of this clonotype. What it binds is not known. The same data also went into a second study, on yellow fever vaccine responses in identical twins.

The clonotype was recovered from a woman between 18 and 30 years old in good health. What was sequenced was PBMCs. The chain is built from TRBV4-1 and TRBJ1-2; D remains ambiguous. The CDR3 spells CASSQDPGSWGGYTF. CDR3 coding DNA: TGCGCCAGCAGCCAAGATCCCGGGAGTTGGGGAGGCTACACCTTC.